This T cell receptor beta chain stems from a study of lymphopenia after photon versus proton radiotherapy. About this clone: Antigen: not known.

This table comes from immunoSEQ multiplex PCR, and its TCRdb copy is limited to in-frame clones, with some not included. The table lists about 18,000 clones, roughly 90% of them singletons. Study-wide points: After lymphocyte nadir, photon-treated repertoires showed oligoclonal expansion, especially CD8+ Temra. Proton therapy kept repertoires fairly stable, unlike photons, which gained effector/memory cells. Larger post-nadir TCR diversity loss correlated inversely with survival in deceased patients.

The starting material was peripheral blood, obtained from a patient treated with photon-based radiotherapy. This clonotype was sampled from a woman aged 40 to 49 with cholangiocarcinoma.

The DNA for the CDR3 is TGTGCCAGCAGCTTGATCAGCGGGGGAACAGATACGCAGTATTTT. This translates into CASSLISGGTDTQYF. This chain links TRBV5-6 with TRBJ2-3; 8 bases align to TRBD2. In germline, CDR1 is SGHDT, CDR2 YYEEEE. Germline trimming cut 1 base from V and 3 bases from J; bases unmatched to any gene: 4. CDR3 length equals 15 residues.